Detailed here is one T cell receptor (beta chain). This table comes from immunoSEQ multiplex PCR, and its TCRdb copy is limited to in-frame clones, with some not included. The table includes 15,000 or so clones, 85% to 90% detected once. The source of the sample is a study of technical replicates of blood from a handful of donors. The CDR3 is made up of 13 amino acids. Germline CDR1 and CDR2: SNHLY and FYNNEI. The V gene lost 6 bases and the J gene lost 5 bases, with 13 bases spanning the gap. The clonotype originates from a human donor in good health. V is TRBV2 and J is TRBJ2-5; tentatively, D is TRBD1 (6 bases). The sample was PBMCs. The CDR3 bases are TGTGCCAGCAGCGCGTACAGGGCGGAGACCCAGTACTTC. Translating gives CASSAYRAETQYF. Full variable domain (remainder filled in from reference TRBV2 and TRBJ2-5): EPEVTQTPSHQVTQMGQEVILRCVPISNHLYFYWYRQILGQKVEFLVSFYNNEISEKSEIFDDQFSVERPDGSNFTLKIRSTKLEDSAMYFCASSAYRAETQYFGPGTRLLVL.